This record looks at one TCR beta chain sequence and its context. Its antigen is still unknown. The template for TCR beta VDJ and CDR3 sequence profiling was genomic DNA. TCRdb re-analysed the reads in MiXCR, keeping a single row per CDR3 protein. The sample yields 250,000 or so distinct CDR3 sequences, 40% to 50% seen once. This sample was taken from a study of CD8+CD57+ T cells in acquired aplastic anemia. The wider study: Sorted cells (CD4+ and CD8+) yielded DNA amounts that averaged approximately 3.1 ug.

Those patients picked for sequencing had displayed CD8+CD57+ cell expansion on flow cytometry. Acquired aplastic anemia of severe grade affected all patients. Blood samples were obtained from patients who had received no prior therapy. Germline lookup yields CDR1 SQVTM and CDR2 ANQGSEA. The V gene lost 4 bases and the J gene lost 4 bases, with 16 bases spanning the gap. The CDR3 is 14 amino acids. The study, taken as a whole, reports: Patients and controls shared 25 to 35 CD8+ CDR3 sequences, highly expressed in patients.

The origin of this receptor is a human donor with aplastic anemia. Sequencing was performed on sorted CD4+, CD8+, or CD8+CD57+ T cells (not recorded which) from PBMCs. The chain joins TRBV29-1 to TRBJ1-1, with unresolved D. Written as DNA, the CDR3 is TGCAGCGTTGGACGGGCTAGAGGAGTCACTGAAGCTTTCTTT. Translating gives CSVGRARGVTEAFF.